This T cell receptor beta chain is from a study of CD8 T cells in ankylosing spondylitis. The study, taken as a whole, reports: In reactive arthritis synovial fluid and blood, some motif variants had been reported before.

The CDR3 runs to 15 residues. Trimming took 7 bases from V and 1 from J; bases not matched to a gene: 7. TCRdb ran MiXCR on the 5' RACE reads and lists one entry per CDR3 protein. The data contain about 150,000 distinct CDR3 sequences, roughly an eighth of them singletons. There are many counts of this clonotype. Its antigen is not identified. The TCR originated in a female donor with ankylosing spondylitis or in good health (not recorded which). Sequenced sample: blood, either unsorted or a sorted T cell fraction (not recorded which). V is TRBV12-3 or TRBV12-4 and J is TRBJ1-1; 9 bases are shared with TRBD1. The CDR3 is CASTPSDRGNTEAFF. The CDR3, as DNA: TGTGCCAGCACCCCCTCGGACAGGGGGAACACTGAAGCTTTCTTT.